Each of the 27 T cell receptor beta chains below was sequenced from the same sample in a study of identifying expanded T cells in peripheral blood. This table comes from immunoSEQ multiplex PCR, and its TCRdb copy is limited to in-frame clones, with some not included. This table has approximately 110,000 clones, around 88% appearing once. The sequencing sample was made of blood. The source is a person aged 18 to 70 in good health.

The gene calls are TRBV9 and TRBJ1-4; no definite D call. Germline-derived CDR1 and CDR2 are SGDLS and YYNGEE. Trimming shortened V by 4 bases and J by 8 bases, and 15 bases separated the two germline ends. CDR3 length: 14 amino acids. The CDR3 bases are TGTGCCAGCAGCCCCTACCGATCCGGGGAAAAACTGTTTTTT. Translated, it gives CASSPYRSGEKLFF. The whole variable domain, filled in from reference TRBV9 and TRBJ1-4, reads DSGVTQTPKHLITATGQRVTLRCSPRSGDLSVYWYQQSLDQGLQFLIQYYNGEERAKGNILERFSAQQFPDLHSELNLSSLELGDSALYFCASSPYRSGEKLFFGSGTQLSVL.

V usage is TRBV28 and J usage is TRBJ2-7; unclear D gene. The CDR3 is 13 residues long. V was shortened by 1 base and J by 2 bases, with 6 bases between the two germline ends. Germline V gene data show CDR1 as MDHEN and CDR2 as SYDVKM. CDR3 protein: CASSLFSPYEQYF. CDR3 nucleotides: TGTGCCAGCAGTTTATTCTCTCCCTACGAGCAGTACTTC.

The gene calls are TRBV19 and TRBJ2-5; a possible D gene is TRBD2 (7 bases). The CDR3 runs 14 residues. Germline V lookup: CDR1 LNHDA, CDR2 SQIVND (reference sequence). Trimming left V 1 base short and J 4 bases short, with 10 bases between. Here the CDR3 DNA reads TGTGCCAGTAGTATAGTCGGGGGGCGAGAGACCCAGTACTTC. Translation gives CASSIVGGRETQYF.

V is TRBV7-7 and J is TRBJ2-1; D remains unclear. The ends were cut back, 0 bases at V and 7 bases at J, with 7 bases in the middle. Germline CDR1 is SSHAT and CDR2 is FNYEAQ (reference sequence). This CDR3 has 13 residues. The CDR3 nucleotides are TGTGCCAGCAGCTTAGCGTTCAGGAATGAGCAGTTCTTC. This gives the protein CASSLAFRNEQFF.

CDR3 loop: CASTKRGTDTQYF. The CDR3 coding sequence is TGTGCCAGCACCAAAAGGGGCACAGATACGCAGTATTTT. The rearrangement joins TRBV25-1 to TRBJ2-3; D unclear. From germline, CDR1 is MGHDK and CDR2 SYGVNS. V lost 7 bases and J lost 1, with 9 bases in between. The CDR3 is 13 amino acids.

The V call is TRBV27, the J call TRBJ1-5, with no clear D. Trimming took off 0 bases at V and 4 bases at J, with 10 bases between the two ends. CDR1 and CDR2 from the germline V gene are MNHEY and SMNVEV (reference sequence). The CDR3 is 15 residues long. The CDR3 loop reads CASSLSSSSNQPQHF. CDR3 DNA: TGTGCCAGCAGTTTATCGTCGAGCAGTAATCAGCCCCAGCATTTT.

This clone showed up just a few times. The chain couples TRBV18 to TRBJ1-6; 9 bases are a match to TRBD1. Per the germline V gene, CDR1 is KGHSH and CDR2 is LQKENI. This CDR3 has 15 residues. V gave up 0 bases and J gave up 10 bases; unmatched junction bases: 4. The CDR3 region has the DNA TGTGCCAGCTCACCACCCGGGACAGGGATATCACCCCTCCACTTT. The encoded protein is CASSPPGTGISPLHF.

This clone was seen only once. The rearrangement joins TRBV7-2 to TRBJ1-2; no reliable D call. V lost 1 base and J lost 3, with 12 bases in between. The CDR3 has 15 residues. The germline CDR1 and CDR2 sequences are SGHTA and FQGNSA. For the CDR3, the DNA is TGTGCCAGCAGCTTAGATGGCGGGAGCGACTATGGCTACACCTTC. It yields the protein CASSLDGGSDYGYTF. Together with reference TRBV7-2 and TRBJ1-2, the CDR3 gives the full variable domain: GAGVSQSPSNKVTEKGKDVELRCDPISGHTALYWYRQSLGQGLEFLIYFQGNSAPDKSGLPSDRFSAERTGGSVSTLTIQRTQQEDSAVYLCASSLDGGSDYGYTFGSGTRLTVV.

This chain links TRBV7-2 with TRBJ1-1, with a weak D call TRBD1 (5 bases). The CDR3 runs to 15 residues. The germline V gene has CDR1 SGHTA and CDR2 FQGNSA. Trimming shortened V by 2 bases and J by 4 bases, and 14 bases separated the two germline ends. The CDR3, as DNA: TGTGCCAGCAGCTTAAGGGGCCATTCCACCACTGAAGCTTTCTTT. Amino acids: CASSLRGHSTTEAFF.

The rearrangement uses TRBV29-1 and TRBJ2-3, with D uncertain. The germline CDR1 and CDR2 sequences are SQVTM and ANQGSEA. There are 13 residues in the CDR3. The V end lost 4 bases, the J end lost 1 base, and 9 bases lay between the germline ends. In DNA form, the CDR3 reads TGCAGCGTTGTAGGGATTGGCACAGATACGCAGTATTTT. It translates to CSVVGIGTDTQYF.

This chain joins TRBV4-1 and TRBJ2-6, with D tentatively TRBD2 (5 bases). CDR1 is MGHRA, CDR2 YSYEKL, per germline. V lost 3 bases, J lost 0 bases, and 6 bases lay in between. The CDR3 contains 15 residues. The CDR3 bases are TGCGCCAGCAGCCACGAGGGCTCTGGGGCCAACGTCCTGACTTTC. Translated, it gives CASSHEGSGANVLTF.

This chain connects TRBV7-9 to TRBJ1-3; no firm D call. The germline CDR1 and CDR2 sequences are SEHNR and FQNEAQ (reference sequence). The V end was cut by 2 bases, the J end by 0 bases, with 8 bases between. This CDR3 has 15 residues. CDR3 nucleotides: TGTGCCAGCAGCTTAATGGTGGGCTCTGGAAACACCATATATTTT. Translated, it gives CASSLMVGSGNTIYF.

The genes are TRBV29-1 and TRBJ2-5, with 8 bases identical to TRBD1. Germline trimming cut 7 bases from V and 5 bases from J; bases unmatched to any gene: 9. CDR3 length: 13 amino acids. Germline CDR1 reads SQVTM; CDR2 reads ANQGSEA. CDR3 in DNA: TGCAGCGCTTCAGGGGGCCCATGGGAGACCCAGTACTTC. It encodes CSASGGPWETQYF.

The genes are TRBV6-5 and TRBJ1-2, with D unresolved. The CDR3 length is 13 residues. Germline V gives CDR1 MNHEY, CDR2 SVGAGI. The V end was cut by 4 bases, the J end by 6 bases, with 12 bases between. The CDR3 DNA reads as TGTGCCAGCAGTTCCGGAAGCTCCGATGGCTACACCTTC. This gives the protein CASSSGSSDGYTF.

The V and J genes are TRBV6-6 and TRBJ2-1; 7 bases are shared with TRBD2. Per the germline V gene, CDR1 is MNHNY and CDR2 is SVGAGI (reference sequence). The CDR3 is 15 residues long. J lost 3 bases, V lost 2 bases, and 4 bases had no gene match. CDR3 sequence (DNA): TGTGCCAGCAGTTACGGTAGCGGGCTCTACAATGAGCAGTTCTTC. Its protein is CASSYGSGLYNEQFF.

The chain employs TRBV7-9 and TRBJ2-3; D tentatively fits TRBD1 or TRBD2 (6 bases each). Germline assignment: CDR1 SEHNR and CDR2 FQNEAQ (reference sequence). Trimming removed 5 bases at V and 0 bases at J, with 18 bases between. The CDR3 is 17 residues long. CDR3 sequence (DNA): TGTGCCAGCAGCCGAGTGGGGGCGGGGTCTAGCACAGATACGCAGTATTTT. Translating it yields CASSRVGAGSSTDTQYF. Combining the CDR3 with reference TRBV7-9 and TRBJ2-3 gives the whole variable domain DTGVSQNPRHKITKRGQNVTFRCDPISEHNRLYWYRQTLGQGPEFLTYFQNEAQLEKSRLLSDRFSAERPKGSFSTLEIQRTEQGDSAMYLCASSRVGAGSSTDTQYFGPGTRLTVL.

The rearrangement joins TRBV2 to TRBJ1-1; tentative D call: TRBD1 (6 bases). CDR1 is SNHLY, CDR2 FYNNEI, per germline. The CDR3 has 13 residues. Trimming stripped 4 bases from V and 5 bases from J, with 11 bases between. CDR3 nucleotide sequence: TGTGCCAGCAGTGGTCAGGGGCGAACTGAAGCTTTCTTT. Residues: CASSGQGRTEAFF.

The chain employs TRBV7-9 and TRBJ1-5, with D maybe TRBD1 (6 bases). The germline V gene encodes CDR1 SEHNR and CDR2 FQNEAQ (reference sequence). This CDR3 has 13 amino acids. The V gene lost 6 bases and the J gene lost 4 bases, with 10 bases spanning the gap. The DNA for the CDR3 is TGTGCCAGCAGGCCCCAGGGGAATCAGCCCCAGCATTTT. Protein: CASRPQGNQPQHF.

The chain joins TRBV10-1 to TRBJ1-4, with D perhaps TRBD1 (5 bases). Trimming left V 2 bases short and J 3 bases short, with 7 bases between. Germline CDR1 reads WNHNN; CDR2 reads SYGVQD (reference sequence). The CDR3 totals 14 residues. CDR3 region: CASSEGGSNEKLFF. The CDR3 DNA follows: TGCGCCAGCAGTGAGGGGGGATCTAATGAAAAACTGTTTTTT.

The chain uses TRBV4-3 and TRBJ2-7, with D possibly being TRBD2 (6 bases). Trimming removed 5 bases at V and 3 bases at J, with 14 bases between. The CDR3 has 14 residues. Germline assignment: CDR1 LGHNA and CDR2 YSLEER. CDR3 nucleotide sequence: TGCGCCAGCAGCACCCACGACGGGGGCTACGAGCAGTACTTC. The encoded protein is CASSTHDGGYEQYF.

V gene TRBV10-3 combines with J gene TRBJ2-1; 14 nucleotides line up with TRBD2. Germline V CDR1 and CDR2: ENHRY, SYGVKD. This CDR3 contains 16 residues. V dropped 4 bases and J dropped 7; count of bases not matched to a gene: 6. In nucleotides, the CDR3 is TGTGCCATCAGTGGAGGGGGACTAGCGGGGGTGAATGAGCAGTTCTTC. It yields the protein CAISGGGLAGVNEQFF.

The chain uses TRBV2 and TRBJ1-1; the D gene is possibly TRBD1 (6 bases). From germline, CDR1 is SNHLY and CDR2 FYNNEI. This CDR3 is 14 amino acids long. The V gene lost 8 bases and the J gene lost 0 bases, with 13 bases spanning the gap. The DNA for the CDR3 is TGTGCCAGCGGAGGACAGCGTTTGAACACTGAAGCTTTCTTT. Its translation is CASGGQRLNTEAFF.

The rearrangement links TRBV14 to TRBJ2-7; D remains ambiguous. Germline V CDR1 and CDR2: SGHDN, FVKESK. The V gene lost 4 bases and the J gene lost 7 bases, with 14 bases spanning the gap. This CDR3 has 13 amino acids. As DNA, the CDR3 is TGTGCCAGCAGCCGTACCCCTACTCAGGAGCAGTACTTC. Its protein product is CASSRTPTQEQYF.

The J gene is TRBJ2-7, the V gene TRBV5-5; 9 bases line up with TRBD2. CDR1 is SGHKS, CDR2 YYEKEE, per germline (reference sequence). The ends lost 1 base at V and 2 bases at J; junction bases unmatched: 7. The CDR3 totals 16 residues. CDR3 nucleotide sequence: TGTGCCAGCAGCTTGTCGCTGTCTAGCGGGGCCTACGAGCAGTACTTC. Its translation: CASSLSLSSGAYEQYF.

This clone occurred once. V gene TRBV6-5 combines with J gene TRBJ1-2, with 7 bases aligning to TRBD1. The germline gives CDR1 MNHEY, CDR2 SVGAGI. The CDR3 covers 15 residues. The V segment lost 0 bases and the J segment 4 bases; nucleotides outside the gene matches: 5. The CDR3 here is CASSYSRQGAYGYTF. As DNA, the CDR3 is TGTGCCAGCAGTTACTCAAGACAGGGCGCCTATGGCTACACCTTC.

The chain couples TRBV7-2 to TRBJ1-2, with a tentative D call TRBD1 (6 bases). Germline-derived CDR1 and CDR2 are SGHTA and FQGNSA. The CDR3 consists of 13 residues. The germline V and J ends were trimmed by 3 bases and 6 bases, with 11 bases remaining between them. The CDR3 DNA reads as TGTGCCAGCAGCTTCGTCCAGGGGAATGGCTACACCTTC. Translation gives CASSFVQGNGYTF. The full variable domain, completed using reference TRBV7-2 and TRBJ1-2, is GAGVSQSPSNKVTEKGKDVELRCDPISGHTALYWYRQSLGQGLEFLIYFQGNSAPDKSGLPSDRFSAERTGGSVSTLTIQRTQQEDSAVYLCASSFVQGNGYTFGSGTRLTVV.

The J gene is TRBJ1-4, the V gene TRBV19; D is ambiguous. Germline CDR1 reads LNHDA; CDR2 reads SQIVND (reference sequence). V gave up 4 bases and J gave up 0 bases, with 15 bases separating them. The CDR3 runs to 17 residues. The CDR3 DNA reads TGTGCCAGTAGTACCCTCTGGTGGGCAGCAACTAATGAAAAACTGTTTTTT. It is translated as CASSTLWWAATNEKLFF. The whole variable domain, remainder taken from reference TRBV19 and TRBJ1-4, is DGGITQSPKYLFRKEGQNVTLSCEQNLNHDAMYWYRQDPGQGLRLIYYSQIVNDFQKGDIAEGYSVSREKKESFPLTVTSAQKNPTAFYLCASSTLWWAATNEKLFFGSGTQLSVL.